The T cell receptor (beta chain) described here comes from a study of T cell changes during pregnancy in multiple sclerosis. Clones were read by immunoSEQ multiplex PCR, and TCRdb kept only the in-frame ones, dropping some. Of over 65,000 clones in the sample, roughly 92% are singletons; the top ten hold more than 2%. Germline values: CDR1 MNHEY, CDR2 SVGAGI. The CDR3 covers 13 residues. V lost 7 bases to trimming and J lost 9 bases, with 16 bases between them. The gene calls are TRBV6-5 and TRBJ2-1; D perhaps matches TRBD1 (6 bases). The source was peripheral blood, collected in the first trimester of pregnancy. This receptor was identified in a female donor with multiple sclerosis, enrolled in a pregnancy study. CDR3 coding DNA: TGTGCCAGCACTCTTATTCTAGGGGGTGAGCAGTTCTTC. Translated: CASTLILGGEQFF.